This T cell receptor beta chain stems from a study of identical twins. Study conclusions and caveats: Twins shared out-of-frame alpha sequences with excess low generation probability. Within beta out-of-frame sequences, the excess sharing observed between twins was weaker.

Template switching added a universal primer site; cDNA carried unique molecular identifiers. One entry per CDR3 protein results from TCRdb running MiXCR on the 5' RACE reads. This table has 200,000 to 300,000 distinct CDR3 sequences, 8% to 11% appearing once. CDR3 length equals 12 residues. Germline CDR1 DFQATT, CDR2 SNEGSKA (reference sequence). Trimming removed 4 bases at V and 3 bases at J, with 9 bases between. The sample holds a few counts of this clonotype. Its antigen is unidentified. The origin of this receptor is a man in his forties or fifties in good health. V usage is TRBV20-1 and J usage is TRBJ1-2, with a possible D match to TRBD1 (6 bases). The material sequenced was memory T cells sorted from blood. DNA for the CDR3: TGCAGTGCTAACAGGGACCACTATGGCTACACCTTC. Translation: CSANRDHYGYTF.